The clone carrying this T cell receptor beta chain was detected ten times or more. The germline V gene encodes CDR1 KGHDR and CDR2 SFDVKD. Trimming took 9 bases from V and 5 from J; bases not matched to a gene: 6. The CDR3 sequence is 13 residues long. This sample is part of a study of blood T cell repertoires in COVID-19. How the authors handled the data: For nucleated cells, counts were estimated from reference gene primer amplification. Measured with immunoSEQ multiplex PCR; TCRdb has only the in-frame clones, and not every one. D and trimming were read from the DNA, whereas the V and J calls and clone size are those reported in that table. This sample yields approximately 180,000 clones, of which around 81% are seen a single time; less than 15% belongs to the top ten.

The genes are TRBV24-1 and TRBJ2-7; 10 bases fit TRBD1. The receptor's source is an elderly woman with COVID-19, enrolled during active disease. Sequencing input: peripheral blood. As DNA, the CDR3 is TGTGCCACCGGGACAGGGGCAGTCCACGAGCAGTACTTC. Its protein product is CATGTGAVHEQYF.